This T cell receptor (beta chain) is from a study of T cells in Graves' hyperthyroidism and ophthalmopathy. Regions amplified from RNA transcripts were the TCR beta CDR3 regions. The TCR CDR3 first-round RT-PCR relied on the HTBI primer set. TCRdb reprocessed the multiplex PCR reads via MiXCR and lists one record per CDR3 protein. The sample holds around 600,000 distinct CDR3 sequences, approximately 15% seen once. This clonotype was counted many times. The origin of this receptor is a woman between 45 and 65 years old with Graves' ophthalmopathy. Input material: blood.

Here the CDR3 reads CASKVTDSGNTGELFF. In DNA, the CDR3 is TGTGCCAGCAAGGTTACTGACTCTGGGAACACCGGGGAGCTGTTTTTT. This chain joins TRBV28 and TRBJ2-2; D unclear. Trimming pared 7 bases from V and 1 base from J, leaving 16 bases between. Germline CDR1 and CDR2: MDHEN and SYDVKM. The CDR3 is 16 amino acids.